This entry concerns a single T cell receptor (beta chain). Exposure to brentuximab vedotin varied, and each patient had relapsed following autologous stem cell transplantation. The sample is drawn from a study of PD-1 blockade in classical Hodgkin lymphoma. The wider study: Patients were administered nivolumab (3 mg/kg intravenously) every 2 weeks.

V dropped 5 bases and J dropped 6; count of bases not matched to a gene: 6. The CDR3 spans 15 residues. The germline CDR1 and CDR2 sequences are SGHAT and FQDESV (reference sequence). Clones were sequenced by immunoSEQ multiplex PCR, and TCRdb holds only the in-frame ones, with some missing. The data contain about 97,000 clones, approximately 80% of them seen just once; the ten biggest clones take up over 9%. This chain connects TRBV11-1 to TRBJ2-1, with 11 positions matching TRBD2. The source of this sequence is a human donor with classical Hodgkin lymphoma. The material was peripheral blood mononuclear cells (PBMCs), obtained at baseline. The CDR3 spells CASSLGTSGSNEQFF. In DNA form, the CDR3 reads TGTGCCAGCAGCCTCGGGACTAGCGGCTCCAATGAGCAGTTCTTC. Complete variable domain (other parts from reference TRBV11-1 and TRBJ2-1): EAEVAQSPRYKITEKSQAVAFWCDPISGHATLYWYRQILGQGPELLVQFQDESVVDDSQLPKDRFSAERLKGVDSTLKIQPAELGDSAMYLCASSLGTSGSNEQFFGPGTRLTVL.